One and the same sample provided the 8 T cell receptor beta chains below, sequenced in a study of T cells in localized non-small cell lung cancer. Using immunoSEQ multiplex PCR, the repertoire was profiled, and TCRdb retains in-frame clones only, with some absent. The sample includes tens of thousands of clones, roughly 80% seen only once; the top ten take almost 8%. The material was PBMCs, obtained before any cancer treatment. The receptors were sampled from a man aged 35-69 years with stage II lung adenocarcinoma.

This rearrangement joins TRBV6-1 to TRBJ1-3; D gene unclear. The CDR3 is 14 residues long. Trimming pared 10 bases from V and 0 bases from J, leaving 13 bases between. In germline, CDR1 is MNHNS, CDR2 SASEGT. In nucleotides, the CDR3 is TGTGCCACCGTGGAACGCTTCTCTGGAAACACCATATATTTT. As protein: CATVERFSGNTIYF.

The chain uses TRBV11-1 and TRBJ1-1, with TRBD1 matching 10 bases. Germline V gene data show CDR1 as SGHAT and CDR2 as FQDESV (reference sequence). V lost 5 bases and J lost 8; bases outside the gene matches: 14. The CDR3 extends over 16 amino acids. The CDR3 here is CASSARQGAGSREAFF. In DNA, the CDR3 is TGTGCCAGCAGCGCCCGACAGGGGGCTGGGTCGAGGGAAGCTTTCTTT.

The chain combines TRBV11-2 with TRBJ2-1; TRBD2 agrees at 15 bases. Germline V gives CDR1 SGHAT, CDR2 FQNNGV. The V segment lost 5 bases and the J segment 8 bases; nucleotides outside the gene matches: 7. The CDR3 contains 16 residues. CDR3 DNA: TGTGCCAGCAGCCCCGGGACTAGCGGGAGGACCCATGAGCAGTTCTTC. Amino acids: CASSPGTSGRTHEQFF.

This chain uses TRBV5-1 with TRBJ1-1; TRBD1 matches at 9 bases. This CDR3 contains 14 residues. Germline trimming cut 4 bases from V and 4 bases from J; bases unmatched to any gene: 5. Germline CDR1 and CDR2: SGHRS and YFSETQ. Here the CDR3 DNA reads TGCGCCAGCAGCGCACGGACAGGGGTCACTGAAGCTTTCTTT. Amino acids: CASSARTGVTEAFF.

The chain links TRBV6-6 to TRBJ2-1, with D possibly being TRBD1 or TRBD2 (5 bases each). Germline CDR1 MNHNY, CDR2 SVGAGI (reference sequence). This CDR3 has 14 residues. The germline V and J ends were trimmed by 6 bases and 5 bases, with 14 bases remaining between them. The chain's CDR3 is CASRTLRGDNEQFF. DNA for the CDR3: TGTGCCAGCAGAACCCTACGAGGGGACAATGAGCAGTTCTTC.

The genes are TRBV18 and TRBJ1-5; D unclear. CDR1 and CDR2 from the germline V gene are KGHSH and LQKENI. This CDR3 has 14 amino acids. V was cut by 2 bases and J by 4 bases, with 9 bases left in between. This CDR3 is CASSPESINQPQHF. The CDR3 region has the DNA TGTGCCAGCTCACCAGAGAGCATAAATCAGCCCCAGCATTTT.

The chain carries TRBV9 and TRBJ1-3; D is unclear. Trimming stripped 4 bases from V and 2 bases from J, with 10 bases between. The CDR3 loop spans 14 amino acids. Germline-derived CDR1 and CDR2 are SGDLS and YYNGEE. Here the CDR3 DNA reads TGTGCCAGCAGCCCCCCAGATCCTGGAAACACCATATATTTT. Translated: CASSPPDPGNTIYF.

J is TRBJ1-3 and V is TRBV7-3; no clear D. The germline V and J ends were trimmed by 4 bases and 6 bases, with 16 bases remaining between them. CDR1 SGHTA and CDR2 FQGTGA come from the germline V gene. This CDR3 comprises 15 residues. CDR3 protein: CASSSGSVSLNTIYF. The CDR3, as DNA: TGTGCCAGCAGCTCGGGGTCGGTTTCGTTAAACACCATATATTTT.